The present TCR beta chain was sequenced within a study of blood T cell repertoires in COVID-19. Study context: COVID-19 samples collected from the United States, Italy and Spain covered acute and convalescent phases.

Germline CDR1 is GTSNPN and CDR2 is SVGIG (reference sequence). This CDR3 has 12 amino acids. V shed 5 bases and J shed 0 bases, with 7 bases lying between them. Repertoires were generated with immunoSEQ multiplex PCR, while TCRdb's copy carries only in-frame clones and drops some. The sample lists fewer than 350,000 clones, approximately 89% seen once, with under 2% in the top ten. This clonotype originated in a woman between 25 and 40 years old with COVID-19, enrolled during active disease. The chain carries TRBV30 and TRBJ1-2; D ambiguous. The sample taken for sequencing was peripheral blood. The CDR3 nucleotides read TGTGCCTGGGGCCCGGCTAACTATGGCTACACCTTC. This sequence encodes CAWGPANYGYTF.